This entry features one T cell receptor beta chain sequence. The time point was: patch test 2, 6 weeks after DPC sensitization. The treatment here: therapeutic diphenylcyclopropenone sensitization with weekly scalp DPC. The donor pool consisted of alopecia patients aged 18 to 70 years, considered suitable for DPC. Germline V gene data show CDR1 as SGHAT and CDR2 as FQNNGV. The CDR3 runs to 15 residues. V was pared by 7 bases and J by 0 bases, with 13 bases between. One entry per CDR3 protein results from TCRdb running MiXCR on the RACE reads. The table lists 95,000 or so distinct CDR3 sequences, about an eighth of them singletons. The data were taken from a study of human T cells and chemical hapten exposure. Turning to the study itself: In the approximately 24-week study, patients were dosed weekly with diphenylcyclopropenone on the scalp throughout. Once 0.01% DPC had been applied to the upper back by patch test, readings were taken at 6 days.

The sequence derives from a woman aged 40 to 49 with alopecia areata. Some clones in this sample may be carry-over from other donors' samples. This specimen consisted of whole blood, obtained in connection with sensitization to the hapten diphenylcyclopropenone (DPC). The chain is built from TRBV11-2 and TRBJ1-3; D ambiguous. As DNA, the CDR3 is TGTGCCAGCACCCTAGGGTCTCTCTCTGGAAACACCATATATTTT. This sequence encodes CASTLGSLSGNTIYF.